This T cell receptor beta chain appears in the sequencing data of a study of T cells in Graves' hyperthyroidism and ophthalmopathy (dated by TCRdb to about 2019). Regarding the complete study: Peripheral blood was sampled at the time of initial diagnosis, prior to any treatment. TCR V-J signatures able to tell the groups apart were searched for in a discovery cohort of around 95 patients, of whom fewer than 45 had Graves' ophthalmopathy and about 60 had stable Graves' hyperthyroidism. Prospective prediction of ophthalmopathy was tested in an independent validation cohort consisting of 18 to 20 hyperthyroidism patients and approximately 16 patients who later progressed to ophthalmopathy. The 100 or so discovery patients were randomly split 7:3 into training and test sets. In about 6 Graves' hyperthyroidism patients, the study also compared T-cell repertoires from thyroid tissue with T-cell repertoires from blood. Following sampling, methimazole starting at 30 mg daily was given to hyperthyroidism patients, and high-dose intravenous methylprednisolone was given to ophthalmopathy patients. According to the paper, TCR Vbeta CDR3 sequencing was carried out on approximately 140 peripheral blood samples, which came from fewer than 50 ophthalmopathy, 80 or so hyperthyroidism and roughly 17 progressor patients. Broad study findings and their caveats: Ophthalmopathy was separated from stable hyperthyroidism by a 13 V-J signature model, with around 90% sensitivity and about 81% specificity obtained in cross-validation and 80%/75% obtained in testing. During validation, the model predicted progression to ophthalmopathy a median of about 6.3 months ahead of onset, with around 65% sensitivity and almost 75% specificity. Sample size was not statistically predetermined, and blinding of investigators to group allocation was not performed. Blood samples also contained most of the expanded thyroid clonotypes (frequency above 0.001), which suggests that blood repertoires may reflect thyroid immune responses.

TCR beta CDR3 regions were amplified from RNA transcripts. For the first round of RT-PCR on the TCR CDR3, the HTBI primer set was used together with the Qiagen OneStep RT-PCR kit. Libraries were constructed in a second round of multiplex PCR, after which size selection and purification were carried out. Paired-end sequencing of the libraries was performed with 100 bp reads on an Illumina HiSeq2000. The study's own analysis went as follows. SOAPnuke was used to process the raw data, removing reads that contained adapters or uncalled bases, had a mean Phred below 15, or lacked an exact match to the constant primer or identifier. High-quality paired reads were merged with COPE v1.2.5, and unique nucleotide sequences were defined as clonotypes. Clonotypes were aligned to IMGT TRBV, TRBD and TRBJ reference segments using MiTCR v1.1. The analysis was restricted to V-J combinations with a frequency above 0.0001, which together covered 99.2% of the repertoires. A TCS score was defined as the ratio of F50 (clonal expansion) to E x V (chaos), with BLOSUM62-based TCRdist applied between CDR3 peptides within each V-J. Welch's t-statistics and random forest reduced just over 500 V-J features to roughly 13, which were used in a naive Bayes classifier (R e1071). The raw public data were reprocessed by TCRdb itself: fastp quality trimming at Q25, MiXCR clonotype calling, in-frame beta chains only. CDR3 protein sequences are deduplicated, and each keeps its most common genes and DNA. The V and J calls follow TCRdb's processing rather than the paper's. The sample has about 560,000 distinct CDR3 sequences on record, 12% to 15% of them singletons. The ten largest clonotypes hold approximately 14% of the sample.

Ends trimmed: V by 3 bases, J by 1 base; bases unmatched to a gene: 5. CDR1 KGHSH and CDR2 LQKENI were looked up in the germline V gene. The cysteine opens and the phenylalanine closes a CDR3 of 17 amino acids. Solely the CDR3 DNA is kept, with 51 bases framed from the first base. This clonotype was detected many times. Its antigen remains unidentified. No much larger clonotype is one base removed from it; base qualities were not supplied. Stable Graves' hyperthyroidism was defined as no progression to ophthalmopathy during 18 months of follow-up. Hyperthyroidism patients were newly diagnosed, with disease duration under 2 months, and aged 18 to 65 years. The study excluded patients with uncontrolled infections, other autoimmune diseases, pregnancy or lactation. Diagnoses were based on clinical symptoms, serum thyroxine and TRAb, thyroid ultrasound and orbital computed tomography. PBMCs were separated from roughly 9.6 ml of fresh peripheral blood using Ficoll-Paque density gradient centrifugation. Trizol reagent was used to extract total RNA, and RNA quality was then checked on an Agilent 2100 Bioanalyzer.

The chain links TRBV18 with TRBJ2-3; TRBD2 fits 12 bases in the junction. The sequencing sample was made of blood. The clonotype was recovered from a woman in her forties with Graves' hyperthyroidism. In nucleotide form, the sequence is TGTGCCAGCTCACCGGGACTAGCGGGTCGCCGCACAGATACGCAGTATTTT. This yields the protein CASSPGLAGRRTDTQYF.